The 16 T cell receptor beta chains reported below all come from one sample, sequenced in a study of monozygotic twins with inflammatory bowel disease. Using the 5' RACE reads, TCRdb records one entry per CDR3 protein without DNA. The sample totals approximately 400,000 distinct CDR3 sequences; its top ten clones hold 2% to 2.5%. Sequenced: blood. Receptors were obtained from a human donor with ulcerative colitis or Crohn's disease, or a healthy co-twin of an affected twin (not recorded which).

The gene calls are TRBV5-4 and TRBJ1-1. This CDR3 is built from 13 residues. CDR1 and CDR2 (germline): SGHNT, YYREEE (reference sequence). The CDR3 protein is CASSSDTAAEAFF. The full variable domain, rest sourced from reference TRBV5-4 and TRBJ1-1, is ETGVTQSPTHLIKTRGQQVTLRCSSQSGHNTVSWYQQALGQGPQFIFQYYREEENGRGNFPPRFSGLQFPNYSSELNVNALELDDSALYLCASSSDTAAEAFFGQGTRLTVV.

The CDR3 spells CSATGPSYEQYF. The chain has TRBV20-1 and TRBJ2-7; TCRdb picks TRBD1, but there is no DNA to check that call. The V gene's germline CDR1 is DFQATT and CDR2 SNEGSKA (reference sequence). The CDR3 runs 12 residues.

V gene TRBV2 combines with J gene TRBJ2-4; the TRBD1 assignment by TCRdb is unverifiable without DNA. Germline assignment: CDR1 SNHLY and CDR2 FYNNEI. This CDR3 region has 15 residues. The CDR3 reads CASSTLQGAKNIQYF.

The chain combines TRBV5-1 with TRBJ2-7; TCRdb names TRBD1, which stays unverified in the absence of DNA. Per the germline V gene, CDR1 is SGHRS and CDR2 is YFSETQ. The CDR3 loop spans 14 amino acids. This CDR3 is CASSLDGTAYEQYF.

The V and J genes are TRBV7-2 and TRBJ2-7. The CDR3 totals 13 residues. CDR1 and CDR2 (germline): SGHTA, FQGNSA. This chain's CDR3 is CASSEDEAYEQYF.

V gene TRBV12-3 or TRBV12-4 combines with J gene TRBJ2-7; TCRdb selects TRBD2, and the lack of DNA leaves this call unchecked. CDR3 length: 17 residues. The CDR3 is CASSFTSGGQGAYEQYF.

The V and J genes are TRBV2 and TRBJ1-2. Looked up from germline, CDR1 is SNHLY and CDR2 is FYNNEI. This CDR3 region has 14 residues. The CDR3 reads CASSESGYNYGYTF.

The V and J genes are TRBV27 and TRBJ1-2; TCRdb calls TRBD1, which cannot be checked without DNA. From germline, CDR1 is MNHEY and CDR2 SMNVEV (reference sequence). The CDR3 loop spans 14 amino acids. CDR3 in amino acids: CASSFNDRGLGYTF.

This rearrangement joins TRBV3-1 to TRBJ2-5; without DNA, the TCRdb call of TRBD1 cannot be checked. The CDR3 is 15 residues long. CDR1 LGHDT and CDR2 YNNKEL come from the germline V gene (reference sequence). CDR3 residues: CASSQDTGGWQTQYF.

Here the CDR3 reads CSAAQYTEAFF. This rearrangement joins TRBV20-1 to TRBJ1-1. Germline CDR1 reads DFQATT; CDR2 reads SNEGSKA (reference sequence). The CDR3 consists of 11 residues.

The genes are TRBV20-1 and TRBJ2-7; TCRdb gives TRBD1 as the D gene, but with no DNA this cannot be confirmed. Per germline, CDR1 DFQATT and CDR2 SNEGSKA (reference sequence). The CDR3 has 11 residues. The CDR3 protein is CSARLQGEQYF.

The chain uses TRBV27 and TRBJ2-7; TCRdb gives TRBD2 as the D gene, but with no DNA this cannot be confirmed. Germline CDR1 is MNHEY and CDR2 is SMNVEV (reference sequence). CDR3 length: 18 residues. The CDR3 protein is CASSPLVGLAEISYEQYF.

The chain has TRBV10-3 and TRBJ2-1; the TCRdb D gene call, TRBD2, has no DNA to confirm it. CDR1 is ENHRY, CDR2 SYGVKD, per germline. This CDR3 has 20 residues. The CDR3 here is CAISERDSRPDLSSYNEQFF.

The chain links TRBV4-3 to TRBJ1-1; TCRdb outputs TRBD1, but without DNA this stays unchecked. This CDR3 is 15 amino acids long. Germline V gives CDR1 LGHNA, CDR2 YSLEER. This chain's CDR3 is CASSQDEGVSTEAFF.

The V call is TRBV15, the J call TRBJ1-1. The CDR3 sequence is 17 residues long. CDR1 and CDR2 (germline): LNHNV, YYDKDF (reference sequence). CDR3 region: CATSRVGGVGMNTEAFF.

The rearrangement uses TRBV20-1 and TRBJ1-2. Germline lookup yields CDR1 DFQATT and CDR2 SNEGSKA (reference sequence). This CDR3 has 11 amino acids. The CDR3 here is CSANIHSGYTF.